This record concerns one T cell receptor (beta chain) sequence. Its antigen is still unknown. No base quality information exists; no much larger clone differs at one position. The data stem from a study of blood T cell repertoires in COVID-19 (dated by TCRdb to 2018 to 2020). With respect to the entire study: Samples covering the acute and convalescent phases of COVID-19 were provided by collaborators in the United States, Italy and Spain. The prospective study material was composed of cDNA or gDNA derived from T cells, B-cell-depleted T cells, or PBMCs. The dataset comprised deeply sampled blood TCRbeta repertoires from subjects exposed to, actively infected with, or recovered from COVID-19. The repertoires were released in a freely available public database intended as a resource for research on the immune response to SARS-CoV-2. The samples were drawn from two sources: the first 160 participants of the ongoing ImmuneRACE study, and 1,254 subjects contributed by 6 global collaborators. Sample metadata almost always included a de-identified subject ID, COVID-19 status, age in years and sex. Where available, HLA class I and class II types were taken from metadata supplied by the sample provider and were not determined by assay-based typing.

Collaborating institutions collected whole blood in K2EDTA tubes following their own protocols. For TCRbeta analysis, collaborators shipped samples in one of three forms: frozen whole blood, isolated PBMCs, or DNA extracted from either of those sample types. TCRbeta CDR3 regions were amplified from genomic DNA using the immunoSEQ Assay, a bias-controlled multiplex PCR. In the source study's methods: The number of nucleated cells in each sample was estimated from the amplification of reference gene primers within the assay. Sequence reads were collapsed and filtered to measure the absolute abundance of every unique TCRbeta CDR3 rearrangement. For each sample, productive Simpson clonality was calculated as the square root of Simpson's diversity index across productive rearrangements. In its TCRdb copy, this immuneACCESS table keeps in-frame sequences only and misses some clones. Where compared with another copy, unresolved V genes explain less than half of these, and the others have no known cause. V and J calls and clone size are as listed in that table; D and trimming were resolved from the DNA. The sample table contains 120,000 to 150,000 clones; only one count was recorded for approximately 89% of them. The leading ten clones occupy roughly 10% of the sample.

Points the paper makes about the study in general: The quantity of clinical and demographic metadata differed by source and by participant and was supplied without curation.

The CDR3 spans 15 residues, from the cysteine through the phenylalanine. Of all the DNA, just the CDR3 is kept, 45 bases in frame from base 1. V loses 0 bases of germline sequence and J loses 4 bases, and the interval between the two ends is 12 bases. According to the germline V gene, CDR1 reads MNHEY and CDR2 reads SVGAGI. Sequenced sample: peripheral blood. The chain is made from TRBV6-5 and TRBJ1-2; no D gene call is confident. The clonotype originates from a man in his 60s with active or convalescent COVID-19. The CDR3 here reads CASSYSGGRGYGYTF. The sequence in DNA is TGTGCCAGCAGTTACTCGGGAGGGAGAGGCTATGGCTACACCTTC.